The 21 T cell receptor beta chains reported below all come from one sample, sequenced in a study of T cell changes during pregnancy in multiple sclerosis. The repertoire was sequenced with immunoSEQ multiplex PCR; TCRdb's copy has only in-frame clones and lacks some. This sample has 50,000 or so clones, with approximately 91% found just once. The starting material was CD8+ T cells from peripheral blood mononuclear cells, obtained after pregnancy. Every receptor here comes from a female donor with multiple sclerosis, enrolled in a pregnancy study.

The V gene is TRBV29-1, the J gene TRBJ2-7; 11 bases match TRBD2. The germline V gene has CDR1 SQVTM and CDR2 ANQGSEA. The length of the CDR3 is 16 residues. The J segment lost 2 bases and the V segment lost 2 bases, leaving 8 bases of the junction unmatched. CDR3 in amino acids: CSVEFVAGGGTYEQYF. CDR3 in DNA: TGCAGCGTTGAATTTGTAGCGGGGGGGGGAACCTACGAGCAGTACTTC.

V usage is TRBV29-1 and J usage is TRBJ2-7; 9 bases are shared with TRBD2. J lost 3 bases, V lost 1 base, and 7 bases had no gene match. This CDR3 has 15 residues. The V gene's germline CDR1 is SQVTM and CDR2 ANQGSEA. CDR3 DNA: TGCAGCGTTGAAGTTGGGACTAGCCGAGACTACGAGCAGTACTTC. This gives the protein CSVEVGTSRDYEQYF.

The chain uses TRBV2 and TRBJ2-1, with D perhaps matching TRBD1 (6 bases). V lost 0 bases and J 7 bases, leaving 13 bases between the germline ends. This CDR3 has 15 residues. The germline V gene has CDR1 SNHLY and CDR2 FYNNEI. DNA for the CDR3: TGTGCCAGCAGTGAAGCGGGGGCCGATATTAATGAGCAGTTCTTC. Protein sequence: CASSEAGADINEQFF.

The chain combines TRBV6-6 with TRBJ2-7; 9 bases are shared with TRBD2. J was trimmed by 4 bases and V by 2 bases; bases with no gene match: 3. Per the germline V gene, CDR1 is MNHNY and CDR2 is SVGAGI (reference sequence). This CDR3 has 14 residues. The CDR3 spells CASSYRTSVYEQYF. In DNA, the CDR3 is TGTGCCAGCAGTTACAGGACTAGCGTGTACGAGCAGTACTTC.

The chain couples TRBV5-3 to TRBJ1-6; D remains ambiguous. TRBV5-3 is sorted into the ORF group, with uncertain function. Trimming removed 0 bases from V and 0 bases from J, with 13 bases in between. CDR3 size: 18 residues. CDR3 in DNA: TGTGCCAGAAGCTTGGTGTCAGGTCGAAGCTCCTATAATTCACCCCTCCACTTT. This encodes CARSLVSGRSSYNSPLHF.

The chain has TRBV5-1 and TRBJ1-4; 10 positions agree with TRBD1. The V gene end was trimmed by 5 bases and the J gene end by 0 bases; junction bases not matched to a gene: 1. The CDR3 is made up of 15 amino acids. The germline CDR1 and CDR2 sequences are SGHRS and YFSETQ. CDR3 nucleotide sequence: TGCGCCAGCAGGACAGGGGGCTCAACTAATGAAAAACTGTTTTTT. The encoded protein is CASRTGGSTNEKLFF.

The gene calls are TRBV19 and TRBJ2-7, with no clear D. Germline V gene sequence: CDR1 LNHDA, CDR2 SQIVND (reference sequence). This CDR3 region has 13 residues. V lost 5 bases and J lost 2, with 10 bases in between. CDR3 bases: TGTGCCAGTAGTGCCGGCCGGGCCTACGAGCAGTACTTC. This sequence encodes CASSAGRAYEQYF. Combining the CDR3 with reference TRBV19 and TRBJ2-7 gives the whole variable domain DGGITQSPKYLFRKEGQNVTLSCEQNLNHDAMYWYRQDPGQGLRLIYYSQIVNDFQKGDIAEGYSVSREKKESFPLTVTSAQKNPTAFYLCASSAGRAYEQYFGPGTRLTVT.

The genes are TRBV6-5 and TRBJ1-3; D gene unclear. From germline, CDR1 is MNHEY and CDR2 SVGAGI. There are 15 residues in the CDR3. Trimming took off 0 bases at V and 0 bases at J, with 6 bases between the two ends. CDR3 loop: CASSYSISSGNTIYF. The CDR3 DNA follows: TGTGCCAGCAGTTACTCGATTAGCTCTGGAAACACCATATATTTT.

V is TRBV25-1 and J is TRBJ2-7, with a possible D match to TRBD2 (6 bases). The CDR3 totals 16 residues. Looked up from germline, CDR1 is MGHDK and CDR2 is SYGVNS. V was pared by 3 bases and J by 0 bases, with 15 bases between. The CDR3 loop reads CASSDEEGLSSYEQYF. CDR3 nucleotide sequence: TGTGCCAGCAGTGACGAGGAGGGGTTAAGCTCCTACGAGCAGTACTTC.

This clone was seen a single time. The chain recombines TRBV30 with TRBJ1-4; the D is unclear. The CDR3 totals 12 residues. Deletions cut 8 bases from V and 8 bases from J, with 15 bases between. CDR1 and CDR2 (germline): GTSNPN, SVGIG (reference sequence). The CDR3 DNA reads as TGTGCCACCACCACCGGGGAGGAAAAACTGTTTTTT. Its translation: CATTTGEEKLFF.

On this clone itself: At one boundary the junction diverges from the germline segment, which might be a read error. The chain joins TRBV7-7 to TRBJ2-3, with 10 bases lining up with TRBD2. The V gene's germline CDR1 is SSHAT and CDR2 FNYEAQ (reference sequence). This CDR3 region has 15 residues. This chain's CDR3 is CASSLSGGDTDTQYF. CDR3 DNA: TGTGCTAGCAGCTTAAGCGGGGGGGACACAGATACGCAGTATTTT. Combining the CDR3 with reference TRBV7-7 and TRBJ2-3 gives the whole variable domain GAGVSQSPRYKVTKRGQDVTLRCDPISSHATLYWYQQALGQGPEFLTYFNYEAQPDKSGLPSDRFSAERPEGSISTLTIQRTEQRDSAMYRCASSLSGGDTDTQYFGPGTRLTVL.

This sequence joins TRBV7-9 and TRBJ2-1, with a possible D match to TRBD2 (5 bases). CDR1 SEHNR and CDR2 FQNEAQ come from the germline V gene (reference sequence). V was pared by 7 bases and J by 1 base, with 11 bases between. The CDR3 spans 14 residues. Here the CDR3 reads CASTQERSYNEQFF. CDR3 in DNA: TGTGCCAGCACCCAAGAGCGGTCCTACAATGAGCAGTTCTTC. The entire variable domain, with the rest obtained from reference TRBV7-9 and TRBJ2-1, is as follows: DTGVSQNPRHKITKRGQNVTFRCDPISEHNRLYWYRQTLGQGPEFLTYFQNEAQLEKSRLLSDRFSAERPKGSFSTLEIQRTEQGDSAMYLCASTQERSYNEQFFGPGTRLTVL.

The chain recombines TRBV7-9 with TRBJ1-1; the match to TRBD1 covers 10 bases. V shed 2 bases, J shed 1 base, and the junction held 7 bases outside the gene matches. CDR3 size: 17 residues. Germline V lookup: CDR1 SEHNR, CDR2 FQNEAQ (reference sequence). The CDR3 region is CASSLPNGQGGNTEAFF. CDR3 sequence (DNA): TGTGCCAGCAGCTTACCGAACGGACAGGGGGGGAACACTGAAGCTTTCTTT.

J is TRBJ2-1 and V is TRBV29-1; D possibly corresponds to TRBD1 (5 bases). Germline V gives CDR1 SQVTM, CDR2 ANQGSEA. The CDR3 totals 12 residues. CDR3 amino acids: CVAPGTRDEQFF. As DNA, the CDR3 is TGCGTCGCCCCCGGCACCAGGGATGAGCAGTTCTTC.

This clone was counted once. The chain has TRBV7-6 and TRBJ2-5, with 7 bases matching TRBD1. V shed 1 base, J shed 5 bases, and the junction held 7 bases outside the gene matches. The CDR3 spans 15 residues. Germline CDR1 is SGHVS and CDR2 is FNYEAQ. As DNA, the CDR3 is TGTGCCAGCAGCTTAGTGACAGGGCCCCGGGAGACCCAGTACTTC. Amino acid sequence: CASSLVTGPRETQYF.

DNA of the CDR3: TGTGCCGCTACGGACGGGAACAACTATGGCTACACCTTC. Its protein product is CAATDGNNYGYTF. V is TRBV15 and J is TRBJ1-2; no clear D. The germline V and J ends were trimmed by 11 bases and 2 bases, with 15 bases remaining between them. The CDR3 loop spans 13 amino acids. Germline CDR1 LNHNV, CDR2 YYDKDF (reference sequence).

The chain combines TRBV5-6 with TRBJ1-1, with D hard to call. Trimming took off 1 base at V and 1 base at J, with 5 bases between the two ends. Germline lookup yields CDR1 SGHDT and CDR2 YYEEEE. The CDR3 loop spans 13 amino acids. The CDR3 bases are TGTGCCAGCAGCTTGCAAGCGAACACTGAAGCTTTCTTT. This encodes CASSLQANTEAFF.

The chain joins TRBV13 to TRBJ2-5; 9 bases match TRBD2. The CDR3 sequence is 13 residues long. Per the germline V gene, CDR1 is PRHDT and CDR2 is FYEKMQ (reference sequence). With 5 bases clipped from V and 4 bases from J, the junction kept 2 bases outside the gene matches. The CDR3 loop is CASSSSGGETQYF. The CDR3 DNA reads TGTGCCAGCAGCAGTAGCGGGGGAGAGACCCAGTACTTC. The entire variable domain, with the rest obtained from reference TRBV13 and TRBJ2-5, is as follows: AAGVIQSPRHLIKEKRETATLKCYPIPRHDTVYWYQQGPGQDPQFLISFYEKMQSDKGSIPDRFSAQQFSDYHSELNMSSLELGDSALYFCASSSSGGETQYFGPGTRLLVL.

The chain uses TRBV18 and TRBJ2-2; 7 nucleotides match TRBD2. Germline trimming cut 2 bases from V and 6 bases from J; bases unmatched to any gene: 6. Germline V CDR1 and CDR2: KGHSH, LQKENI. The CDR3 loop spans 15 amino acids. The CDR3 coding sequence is TGTGCCAGCTCACCAGCAGCGGGGACCGCCGGGGAGCTGTTTTTT. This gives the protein CASSPAAGTAGELFF. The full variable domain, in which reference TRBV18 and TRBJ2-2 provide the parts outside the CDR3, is NAGVMQNPRHLVRRRGQEARLRCSPMKGHSHVYWYRQLPEEGLKFMVYLQKENIIDESGMPKERFSAEFPKEGPSILRIQQVVRGDSAAYFCASSPAAGTAGELFFGEGSRLTVL.

The CDR3 DNA reads TGTGCCAGCAGCGTCGGGGGGCCTGAAGCTTTCTTT. It encodes CASSVGGPEAFF. The chain recombines TRBV25-1 with TRBJ1-1; D may be TRBD1 (6 bases). CDR3 size: 12 residues. The V end was cut by 6 bases, the J end by 6 bases, with 11 bases between. Germline V CDR1 and CDR2: MGHDK, SYGVNS.

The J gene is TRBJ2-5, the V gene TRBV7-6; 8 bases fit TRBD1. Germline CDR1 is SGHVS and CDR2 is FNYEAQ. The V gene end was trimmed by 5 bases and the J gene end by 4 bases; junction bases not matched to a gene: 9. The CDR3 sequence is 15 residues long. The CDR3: CASSASRGLRETQYF. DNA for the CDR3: TGTGCCAGCAGCGCGAGCAGGGGGCTTAGAGAGACCCAGTACTTC.